These T cell receptor beta chains were read from a single sample in a study of patients and donors after allogeneic stem cell transplantation. TCRdb reprocessed the RT-PCR reads via MiXCR and lists one record per CDR3 protein. The table has around 90,000 distinct CDR3 sequences, around 48% seen once. The sample was blood, either unsorted or a sorted T cell fraction (not recorded which). These TCRs come from a human donor who was either an allogeneic HSCT recipient or a stem cell or donor lymphocyte infusion donor (not recorded which). It is not recorded whose cells these are; they may come from a transplant donor. Both conserved end residues are part of each CDR3. The order of the fields is V gene, D gene, clone size, J gene, CDR3 protein, CDR3 DNA. The D gene is left open where the match is weak. Size is stated for part of the rows, as once, few or many counts, or as a class when the clone is expanded.

TRBV10-3	NA	few	TRBJ1-2	CAISDSKNIGYTF	TGTGCCATCAGTGACTCGAAAAATATAGGCTACACCTTC
TRBV6-2/TRBV6-3	NA	NA	TRBJ1-1	CASSYHLKMNTEAFF	TGTGCCAGCAGTTACCACCTTAAGATGAACACTGAAGCTTTCTTT
TRBV11-2	NA	NA	TRBJ1-6	CASSLGFGDNSPLHF	TGTGCCAGCAGCTTAGGGTTCGGTGATAATTCACCCCTCCACTTT
TRBV7-3	NA	NA	TRBJ2-3	CASSFTGPSVTDTQYF	TGTGCCAGCAGTTTTACCGGGCCTTCCGTAACAGATACGCAGTATTTT
TRBV5-1	TRBD2	NA	TRBJ2-7	CASSLAGTKYEQYF	TGCGCCAGCAGCTTGGCCGGGACTAAATACGAGCAGTACTTC
TRBV12-3/TRBV12-4	NA	NA	TRBJ1-4	CASTFGSPNEKLFF	TGTGCCAGCACCTTCGGAAGTCCGAATGAAAAACTGTTTTTT
TRBV5-5	NA	NA	TRBJ2-7	CASSLVDAITHLEQYF	TGTGCCAGCAGCTTGGTCGATGCAATAACACATCTCGAGCAGTACTTC
TRBV7-2	TRBD1	NA	TRBJ1-5	CASSSPGTGIQPQHF	TGTGCCAGCAGCTCTCCCGGGACAGGGATCCAGCCCCAGCATTTT
TRBV4-3	NA	NA	TRBJ2-7	CASSQERDLWSEQYF	TGCGCCAGCAGCCAAGAACGGGACCTCTGGTCCGAGCAGTACTTC
TRBV25-1	NA	NA	TRBJ1-6	CASSEYYTGSSLPLHF	TGTGCCAGCAGTGAATATTACACAGGCTCCTCATTGCCCCTCCACTTT
TRBV6-5	NA	NA	TRBJ1-1	CASSYSGGMNTEAFF	TGTGCCAGCAGTTACTCGGGAGGGATGAACACTGAAGCTTTCTTT
TRBV29-1	NA	NA	TRBJ1-2	CSVHRVDYGYTF	TGCAGCGTCCACAGGGTAGACTATGGCTACACCTTC
TRBV27	NA	NA	TRBJ1-2	CASSSGVNYGYTF	TGTGCCAGCAGTTCCGGCGTTAACTATGGCTACACCTTC
TRBV28	NA	few	TRBJ1-1	CASSSNKAFF	TGTGCCAGCAGTTCGAATAAAGCTTTCTTT
TRBV7-6	NA	few	TRBJ1-2	CASSSSTVLGYTF	TGTGCCAGCAGCTCGTCGACAGTCCTGGGCTACACCTTC
TRBV12-3/TRBV12-4	NA	NA	TRBJ1-2	CASSSYGSTF	TGTGCCAGCAGTTCCTACGGTTCCACCTTC
TRBV9	NA	NA	TRBJ1-3	CASSVATGLGNTIYF	TGTGCCAGCAGCGTAGCTACGGGGCTCGGAAACACCATATATTTT
TRBV28	NA	NA	TRBJ1-1	CASSSGQKDTEAFF	TGTGCCAGCAGTTCCGGACAGAAGGACACTGAAGCTTTCTTT
TRBV7-6	NA	NA	TRBJ1-2	CASSTTDSYGYTF	TGTGCCAGCAGCACTACGGACAGCTATGGCTACACCTTC
TRBV28	NA	few	TRBJ1-2	CASSLSSWGIYGYTF	TGTGCCAGCAGTTTGTCTTCTTGGGGTATTTATGGCTACACCTTC
TRBV6-2/TRBV6-3	NA	few	TRBJ1-2	CASSLHWTTGYGYTF	TGTGCCAGCAGTCTCCATTGGACGACGGGCTATGGCTACACCTTC
TRBV5-1	NA	NA	TRBJ1-3	CASRDSGNTIYF	TGCGCCAGCCGGGACTCTGGAAACACCATATATTTT
TRBV4-3	NA	NA	TRBJ1-1	CASSQDQGNTEAFF	TGCGCCAGCAGCCAGGACCAGGGGAACACTGAAGCTTTCTTT
TRBV6-5	NA	NA	TRBJ1-5	CASRPDRNQPQHF	TGTGCCAGCAGGCCCGACAGGAATCAGCCCCAGCATTTT
TRBV7-3	NA	NA	TRBJ1-4	CASSLKLFF	TGTGCCAGCAGCTTGAAACTGTTTTTT
TRBV12-3/TRBV12-4	NA	NA	TRBJ1-4	CAIPQGPTGEKLFF	TGTGCCATCCCCCAAGGGCCGACTGGTGAAAAACTGTTTTTT
TRBV20-1	NA	NA	TRBJ1-6	CSARQGMNSPLHF	TGCAGTGCTAGACAGGGGATGAATTCACCCCTCCACTTT
TRBV12-3/TRBV12-4	NA	few	TRBJ1-2	CASSETLAHGYTF	TGTGCCAGCAGCGAGACGCTAGCACATGGCTACACCTTC
TRBV20-1	NA	NA	TRBJ2-7	CSAIRDGFSYEQYF	TGCAGTGCTATCCGGGACGGATTCTCCTACGAGCAGTACTTC
TRBV20-1	TRBD1	NA	TRBJ1-2	CSARDLRDREVHDGYTF	TGCAGTGCTAGAGATCTAAGGGACAGAGAAGTTCACGATGGCTACACCTTC
TRBV7-9	NA	once	TRBJ2-1	CASSVGTLLYNEQFF	TGTGCCAGCAGCGTCGGGACTCTCCTCTATAATGAGCAGTTCTTC
TRBV12-3/TRBV12-4	NA	many	TRBJ1-5	CASTLAGLSNQPQHF	TGTGCCAGCACCTTAGCTGGGCTTAGCAATCAGCCCCAGCATTTT
TRBV19	TRBD1	NA	TRBJ2-1	CASSRATGASYNEQFF	TGTGCCAGTAGTAGGGCGACAGGGGCCTCCTACAATGAGCAGTTCTTC
TRBV28	NA	NA	TRBJ2-7	CASSLSWYEQYF	TGTGCCAGCAGTTTATCCTGGTACGAGCAGTACTTC
TRBV27	TRBD1	few	TRBJ1-5	CASSRTGALISNQPQHF	TGTGCCAGCAGTCGGACAGGGGCCCTGATTAGCAATCAGCCCCAGCATTTT
TRBV4-1	NA	NA	TRBJ2-1	CASSQVIRTNEQFF	TGCGCCAGCAGCCAAGTAATTAGGACGAATGAGCAGTTCTTC
TRBV5-5	NA	many	TRBJ1-4	CASRGPTGLNEKLFF	TGTGCCAGCAGGGGTCCTACAGGATTGAATGAAAAACTGTTTTTT
TRBV7-2	TRBD1	NA	TRBJ1-1	CASSYRGTTEAFF	TGTGCCAGCAGCTACAGGGGGACCACTGAAGCTTTCTTT
TRBV27	TRBD1	NA	TRBJ1-6	CASDSTGERSSPLHF	TGTGCCAGCGACTCCACAGGGGAAAGGAGTTCACCCCTCCACTTT
TRBV12-3/TRBV12-4	NA	NA	TRBJ2-2	CASSSGGAGELFF	TGTGCCAGCAGTTCTGGAGGGGCCGGGGAGCTGTTTTTT
TRBV7-6	NA	NA	TRBJ1-1	CASSPPRASSTEAFF	TGTGCCAGCAGCCCCCCGAGGGCTTCGAGCACTGAAGCTTTCTTT
TRBV28	TRBD1	NA	TRBJ1-6	CASSYPQGALSYSPLHF	TGTGCCAGCAGTTATCCCCAGGGGGCTTTGTCTTATTCACCCCTCCACTTT
TRBV5-1	NA	NA	TRBJ2-2	CASSLTGPGELFF	TGCGCCAGCAGCTTGACAGGGCCCGGGGAGCTGTTTTTT
TRBV12-3/TRBV12-4	NA	NA	TRBJ2-5	CASSLGQIAQETQYF	TGTGCCAGCAGTTTAGGGCAAATAGCCCAAGAGACCCAGTACTTC
TRBV11-1	NA	NA	TRBJ2-1	CASSLVGVVEQFF	TGTGCCAGCAGCTTAGTCGGCGTCGTTGAGCAGTTCTTC
TRBV15	NA	NA	TRBJ2-5	CATSRVSQLQETQYF	TGTGCCACCAGCAGAGTCTCACAGCTCCAAGAGACCCAGTACTTC
TRBV10-3	NA	few	TRBJ1-1	CAISAFNEGLNTEAFF	TGTGCCATCAGTGCTTTTAATGAGGGCCTAAACACTGAAGCTTTCTTT
TRBV19	TRBD2	once	TRBJ2-5	CASSILPPLAGGQETQYF	TGTGCCAGTAGTATCCTCCCCCCCCTAGCGGGAGGACAGGAGACCCAGTACTTC
TRBV20-1	TRBD1	once	TRBJ1-2	CSAPQGPLSNGYTF	TGCAGTGCCCCACAGGGGCCACTATCTAATGGCTACACCTTC